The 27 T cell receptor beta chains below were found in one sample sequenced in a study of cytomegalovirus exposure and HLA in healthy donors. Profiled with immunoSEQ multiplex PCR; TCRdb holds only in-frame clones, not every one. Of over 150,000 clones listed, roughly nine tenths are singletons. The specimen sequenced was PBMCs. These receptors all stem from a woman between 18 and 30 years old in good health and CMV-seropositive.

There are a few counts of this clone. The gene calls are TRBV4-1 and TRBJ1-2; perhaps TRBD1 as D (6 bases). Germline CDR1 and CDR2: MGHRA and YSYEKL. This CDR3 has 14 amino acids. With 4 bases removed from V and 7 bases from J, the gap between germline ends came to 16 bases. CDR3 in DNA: TGCGCCAGCAGCCTCGGGTACAGGGAGCCTGGCTACACCTTC. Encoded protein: CASSLGYREPGYTF.

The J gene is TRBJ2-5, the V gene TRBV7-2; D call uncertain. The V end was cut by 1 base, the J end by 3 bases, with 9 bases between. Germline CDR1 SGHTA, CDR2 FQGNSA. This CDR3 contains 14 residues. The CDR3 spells CASSLGPTKETQYF. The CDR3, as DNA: TGTGCCAGCAGCTTAGGGCCAACGAAAGAGACCCAGTACTTC.

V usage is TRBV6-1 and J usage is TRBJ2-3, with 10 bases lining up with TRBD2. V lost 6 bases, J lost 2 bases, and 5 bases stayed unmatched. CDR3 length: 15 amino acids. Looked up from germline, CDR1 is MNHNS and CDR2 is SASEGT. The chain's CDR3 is CASSLAGAATDTQYF. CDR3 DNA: TGTGCCAGCAGCCTAGCGGGGGCCGCCACAGATACGCAGTATTTT.

The CDR3, as DNA: TGTGCCAGCAGCTTGGCCCCCGGACAGGGGGCTGTACATACGCAGTATTTT. It is translated as CASSLAPGQGAVHTQYF. This chain joins TRBV5-6 and TRBJ2-3; 11 nucleotides line up with TRBD1. CDR1 is SGHDT and CDR2 is YYEEEE in the germline V gene. The CDR3 has 17 residues. The J segment lost 7 bases and the V segment lost 0 bases, leaving 10 bases of the junction unmatched.

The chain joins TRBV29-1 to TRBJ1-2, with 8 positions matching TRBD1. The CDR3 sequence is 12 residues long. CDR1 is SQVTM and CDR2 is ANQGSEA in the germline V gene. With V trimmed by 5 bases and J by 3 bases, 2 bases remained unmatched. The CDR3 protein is CSVPDRDYGYTF. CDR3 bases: TGCAGCGTTCCGGACAGGGACTATGGCTACACCTTC.

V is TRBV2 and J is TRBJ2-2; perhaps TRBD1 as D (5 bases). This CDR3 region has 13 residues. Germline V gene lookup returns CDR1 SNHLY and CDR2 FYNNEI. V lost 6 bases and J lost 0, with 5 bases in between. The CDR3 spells CASSRANTGELFF. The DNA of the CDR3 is TGTGCCAGCAGCAGGGCGAACACCGGGGAGCTGTTTTTT.

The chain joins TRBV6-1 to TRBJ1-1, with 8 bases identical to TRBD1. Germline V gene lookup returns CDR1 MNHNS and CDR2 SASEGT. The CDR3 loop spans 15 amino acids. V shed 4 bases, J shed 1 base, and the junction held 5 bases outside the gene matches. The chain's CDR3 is CASSVQGAGNTEAFF. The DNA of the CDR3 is TGTGCCAGCAGTGTTCAGGGGGCAGGGAACACTGAAGCTTTCTTT.

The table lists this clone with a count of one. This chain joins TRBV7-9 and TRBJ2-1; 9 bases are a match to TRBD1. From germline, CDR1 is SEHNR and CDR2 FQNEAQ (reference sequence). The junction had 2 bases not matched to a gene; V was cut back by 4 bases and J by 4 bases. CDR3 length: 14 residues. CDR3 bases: TGTGCCAGCAGCTCCGGGACAGGGTACAATGAGCAGTTCTTC. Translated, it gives CASSSGTGYNEQFF.

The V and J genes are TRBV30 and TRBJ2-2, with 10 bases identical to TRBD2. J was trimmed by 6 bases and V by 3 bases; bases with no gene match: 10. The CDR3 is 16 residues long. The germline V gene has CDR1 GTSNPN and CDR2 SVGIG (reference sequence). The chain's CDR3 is CAWRLQRGGSAGELFF. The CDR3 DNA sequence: TGTGCCTGGAGACTCCAGCGGGGGGGCTCCGCCGGGGAGCTGTTTTTT.

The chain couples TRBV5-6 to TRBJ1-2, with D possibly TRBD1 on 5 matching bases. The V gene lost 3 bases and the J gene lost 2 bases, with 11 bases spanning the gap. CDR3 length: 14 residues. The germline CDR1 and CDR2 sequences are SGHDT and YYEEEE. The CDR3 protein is CASSWAGRNYGYTF. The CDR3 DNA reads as TGTGCCAGCAGCTGGGCAGGGAGGAACTATGGCTACACCTTC.

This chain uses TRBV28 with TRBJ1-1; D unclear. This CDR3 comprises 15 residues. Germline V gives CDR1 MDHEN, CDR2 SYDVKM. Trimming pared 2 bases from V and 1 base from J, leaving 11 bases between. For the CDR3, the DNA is TGTGCCAGCAGTTTACCCGTCGGGTCGAACACTGAAGCTTTCTTT. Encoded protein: CASSLPVGSNTEAFF.

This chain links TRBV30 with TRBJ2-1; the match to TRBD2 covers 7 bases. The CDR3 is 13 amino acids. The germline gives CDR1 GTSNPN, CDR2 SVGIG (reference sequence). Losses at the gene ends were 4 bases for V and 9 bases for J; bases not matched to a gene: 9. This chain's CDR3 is CAWNPTGGGEQFF. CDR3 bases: TGTGCCTGGAACCCAACGGGGGGAGGTGAGCAGTTCTTC.

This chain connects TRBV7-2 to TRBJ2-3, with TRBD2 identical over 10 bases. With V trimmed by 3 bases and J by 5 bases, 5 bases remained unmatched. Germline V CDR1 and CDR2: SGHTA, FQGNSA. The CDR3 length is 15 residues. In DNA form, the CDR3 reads TGTGCCAGCAGCTTCACGGGACTAGCGCAAGATACGCAGTATTTT. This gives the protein CASSFTGLAQDTQYF.

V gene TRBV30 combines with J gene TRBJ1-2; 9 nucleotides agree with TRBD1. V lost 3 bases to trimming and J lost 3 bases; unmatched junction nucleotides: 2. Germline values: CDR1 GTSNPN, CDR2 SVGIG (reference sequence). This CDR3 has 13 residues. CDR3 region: CAWRGQGDYGYTF. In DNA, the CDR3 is TGTGCCTGGAGGGGACAGGGAGACTATGGCTACACCTTC.

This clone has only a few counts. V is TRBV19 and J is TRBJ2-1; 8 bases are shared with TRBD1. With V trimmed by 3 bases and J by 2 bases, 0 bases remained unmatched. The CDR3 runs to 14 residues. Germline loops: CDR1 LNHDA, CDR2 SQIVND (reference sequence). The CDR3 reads CASSIRGPYNEQFF. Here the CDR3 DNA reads TGTGCCAGTAGTATCAGGGGGCCCTACAATGAGCAGTTCTTC.

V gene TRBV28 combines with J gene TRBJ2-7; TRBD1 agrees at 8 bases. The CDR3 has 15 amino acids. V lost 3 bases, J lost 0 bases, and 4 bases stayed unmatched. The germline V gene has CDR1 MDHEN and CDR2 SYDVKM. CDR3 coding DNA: TGTGCCAGCAGTTTTTGGGACAGGACCTCCTACGAGCAGTACTTC. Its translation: CASSFWDRTSYEQYF.

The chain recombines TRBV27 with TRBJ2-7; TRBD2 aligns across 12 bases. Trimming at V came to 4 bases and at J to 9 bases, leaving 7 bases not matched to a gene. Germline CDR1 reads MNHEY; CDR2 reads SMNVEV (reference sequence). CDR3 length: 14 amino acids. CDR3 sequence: CASSSLAGGPRQYF. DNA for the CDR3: TGTGCCAGCAGTTCGCTAGCGGGAGGGCCGAGGCAGTACTTC.

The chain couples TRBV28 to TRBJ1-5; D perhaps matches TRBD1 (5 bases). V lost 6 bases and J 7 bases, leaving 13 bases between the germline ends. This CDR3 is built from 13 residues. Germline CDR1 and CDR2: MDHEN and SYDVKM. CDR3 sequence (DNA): TGTGCCAGCAGGGCACGCAGGGTCCAGCCCCAGCATTTT. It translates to CASRARRVQPQHF.

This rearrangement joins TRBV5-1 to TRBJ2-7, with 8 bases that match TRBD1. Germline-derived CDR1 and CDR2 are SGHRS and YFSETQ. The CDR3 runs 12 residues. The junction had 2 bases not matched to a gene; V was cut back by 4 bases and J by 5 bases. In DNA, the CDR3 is TGCGCCAGCAGCCCGGACAGGGACGAGCAGTACTTC. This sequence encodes CASSPDRDEQYF.

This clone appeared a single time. CDR3: CASSPQDSEAFF. The CDR3 DNA sequence: TGTGCCAGCAGTCCCCAGGACAGTGAAGCTTTCTTT. The chain couples TRBV28 to TRBJ1-1; TRBD1 might be the D (6 bases). Trimming left V 5 bases short and J 7 bases short, with 11 bases between. The V gene's germline CDR1 is MDHEN and CDR2 SYDVKM. The CDR3 has 12 amino acids.

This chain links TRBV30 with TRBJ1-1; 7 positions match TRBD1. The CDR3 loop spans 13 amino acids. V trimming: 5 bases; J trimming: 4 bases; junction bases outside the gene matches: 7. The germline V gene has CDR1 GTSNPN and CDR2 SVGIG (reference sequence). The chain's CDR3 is CAWVRQGGTEAFF. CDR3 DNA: TGTGCCTGGGTGAGACAGGGAGGCACTGAAGCTTTCTTT. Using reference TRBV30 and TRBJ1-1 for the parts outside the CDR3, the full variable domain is SQTIHQWPATLVQPVGSPLSLECTVEGTSNPNLYWYRQAAGRGLQLLFYSVGIGQISSEVPQNLSASRPQDRQFILSSKKLLLSDSGFYLCAWVRQGGTEAFFGQGTRLTVV.

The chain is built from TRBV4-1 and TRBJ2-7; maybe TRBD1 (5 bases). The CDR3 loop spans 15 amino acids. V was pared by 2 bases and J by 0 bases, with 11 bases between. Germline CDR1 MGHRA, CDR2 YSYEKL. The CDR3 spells CASSQPQGSSYEQYF. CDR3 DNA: TGCGCCAGCAGCCAACCGCAGGGTTCCTCCTACGAGCAGTACTTC.

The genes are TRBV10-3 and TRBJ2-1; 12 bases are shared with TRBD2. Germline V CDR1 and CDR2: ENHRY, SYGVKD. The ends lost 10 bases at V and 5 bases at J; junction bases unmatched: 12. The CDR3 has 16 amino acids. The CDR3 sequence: CATRGLAGTGDNEQFF. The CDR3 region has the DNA TGTGCCACCCGCGGACTAGCGGGAACGGGGGACAATGAGCAGTTCTTC.

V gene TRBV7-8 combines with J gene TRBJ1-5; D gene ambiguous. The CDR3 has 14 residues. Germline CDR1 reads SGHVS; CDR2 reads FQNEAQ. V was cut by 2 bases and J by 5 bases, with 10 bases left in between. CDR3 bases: TGTGCCAGCAGCTTACAGGAGGGTTATCAGCCCCAGCATTTT. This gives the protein CASSLQEGYQPQHF.

The DNA of the CDR3 is TGTGCCAGCAGCTTAGCAGGAGCAGATACGCAGTATTTT. Translating gives CASSLAGADTQYF. The chain recombines TRBV7-6 with TRBJ2-3; no clear D. V was cut by 0 bases and J by 4 bases, with 5 bases left in between. The germline CDR1 and CDR2 sequences are SGHVS and FNYEAQ. The CDR3 covers 13 residues.

The CDR3 spells CASSHHERGGPGSQETQYF. DNA of the CDR3: TGTGCCAGCAGCCACCACGAGCGGGGGGGACCGGGGAGCCAAGAGACCCAGTACTTC. V usage is TRBV2 and J usage is TRBJ2-5; TRBD2 matches at 10 bases. The CDR3 runs to 19 residues. CDR1 and CDR2 from the germline V gene are SNHLY and FYNNEI. J lost 1 base, V lost 6 bases, and 17 bases had no gene match.

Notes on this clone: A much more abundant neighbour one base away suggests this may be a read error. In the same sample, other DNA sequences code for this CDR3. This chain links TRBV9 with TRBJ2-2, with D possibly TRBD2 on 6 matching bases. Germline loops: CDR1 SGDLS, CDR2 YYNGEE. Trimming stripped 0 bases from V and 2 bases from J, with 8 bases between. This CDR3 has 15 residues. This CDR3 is CASSVVAGNTGELFF. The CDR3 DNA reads TGTGCCAGCAGCGTAGTGGCGGGAAACACCGGGGAGCTGTTTTTT.